This TCR beta chain was sequenced during a study of T cell responses to AZD1222 COVID-19 vaccine (dated by TCRdb to the early 2020s). In the study overall: AZD1222 recipients with second doses at about 4 weeks or about 12 weeks were pooled, because spike-specific TCR depth and breadth did not differ between schedules. TCR sequencing covered roughly 230 trial participants: 207 given two doses of AZD1222 and around 26 given two doses of MenACWY control vaccine. Trial participants were enrolled by age into 18-55, 56-69 and 70-plus year subgroups, with 148, 28 and 57 TCR-sequenced participants respectively. The investigation overall reported the following: Participants were mostly white British and included more females than males, and it was suggested by the authors that clonal diversity may have been underestimated. The 56-69-year group was small, and its depth increase did not reach significance, likely because of low power. Conclusions about previously exposed vaccinees were limited because only six AZD1222 recipients were SARS-CoV-2 seropositive at baseline. The vaccine-associated CD4 TCRs covered the entire spike protein, and the dominant responses fell in regions 160-218 and 743-854. A significant rise in spike-specific TCR breadth and depth was observed after two AZD1222 doses relative to day 0 and relative to MenACWY recipients. Because no day 14 peak-response samples were available, repertoires were characterized only after the peak T cell response. Reportedly, almost half of the unique spike-specific TCRs recognized epitopes lying outside the regions that are mutated in the B.1.351 and B.1.1.7 variants.

The CDR3 regions of human TCRbeta chains were analyzed by immunosequencing. The authors processed their data as follows. Repertoire TCRs were matched against a reference library of SARS-CoV-2-specific TCRs generated with the MIRA antigen-specificity platform. Breadth meant the fraction of unique TCRs that were SARS-CoV-2-associated, whereas depth meant the fraction of total T cells that were SARS-CoV-2-associated. Using the MIRA data, every spike-specific TCR was mapped to the spike region that the TCR reacted to and assigned to either a CD4 or a CD8 class. Log10-transformed breadth and depth values were compared by one-way ANOVA with Sidak's multiple comparisons tests. Here the immuneACCESS table is served through TCRdb, limited to in-frame sequences with V and J called. Missing clones are a known gap in these copies; in checked studies unresolved V genes cover under half, and the rest lacks a known reason. The DNA was the basis for D and trimming; V, J and clone size are from that table. The sample includes approximately 110,000 clones, with roughly nine tenths observed a single time. The top ten constitute 4% to 6% of the sample.

In the paper's terms, the time point label means: baseline before first vaccination. Vaccinee samples came from UK trials COV001 and COV002, including a single-blind randomized controlled phase 2/3 trial of AZD1222 (ChAdOx1 nCoV-19) in healthy adults. For TCRbeta chain sequencing, PBMC samples from trial participants were taken at day 0 and at day 28 after the second dose. A note on this clone: It has no known antigen specificity. Within one base of it there is no much larger clone, and no base qualities were kept.

This specimen was peripheral blood, taken on day 0 of AZD1222 vaccination. The origin of this receptor is an adult in good health.

At the DNA level, the sequence is TGTGCCAGCTCACCAGAGACAGACTTTAACTATGGCTACACCTTC. The translation is CASSPETDFNYGYTF. The chain couples TRBV18 to TRBJ1-2; the D gene is perhaps TRBD1, from 5 matching bases. The germline V gene yields KGHSH for CDR1 and LQKENI for CDR2. V is reduced by 2 bases and J by 1 base, leaving a spacing of 11 bases between them. Spanning cysteine to phenylalanine, the CDR3 consists of 15 amino acids. The sequence is cut down to CDR3 DNA, 45 bases in frame from base 1.